The entry below gives a single T cell receptor beta chain sequence along with its context. In this sample, this clone turned up a few times. This clone's antigen is unknown. Base qualities were left out, and no much larger clone turns up one base away. The CDR3 has 15 amino acids, counting the end cysteine and phenylalanine. The entry retains the CDR3 DNA only, 45 bases that are in frame from base 1. In the germline V gene, CDR1 corresponds to SNHLY and CDR2 to FYNNEI. The germline ends are 10 bases apart after V is trimmed by 4 bases and J by 0 bases. The trial excluded patients who had a history of autoimmune disease or were on systemic immunosuppression. Peripheral blood for TCR sequencing was collected from all dose cohorts at baseline, on cycle 4 day 1, and on cycle 7 day 1. Samples were obtained from an open-label, multicenter, first-in-human phase I dose-escalation trial of ivuxolimab. Adults with locally advanced or metastatic head and neck squamous cell, hepatocellular, melanoma or renal cell carcinoma were enrolled in the trial. Before TCR sequencing, CD4+ and CD8+ T cells were separately sorted from peripheral blood.

This sample stems from a study of OX40 agonist ivuxolimab in advanced cancers. Regarding the research as a whole: Ivuxolimab was a fully human IgG2 agonistic monoclonal antibody targeting the costimulatory receptor OX40 (CD134). Intravenous ivuxolimab was administered to patients every 2 weeks at six dose levels: 0.01, 0.1, 0.3, 1.5, 3 and 10 mg/kg. Of the 50 to 55 patients in dose escalation, approximately 20 had hepatocellular carcinoma, some 15 had melanoma, 9 had renal cell carcinoma and 9 had head and neck cancer. In the dose-escalation cohort, approximately 80% of patients were male, and the mean age was roughly 60 years with a range of roughly 23 to 79. Prior anti-PD-1, anti-PD-L1 or anti-CTLA-4 therapy was permitted, and checkpoint inhibitors had been received by less than 45% of dose-escalation patients. Three dose-escalation patients achieved partial responses, one with hepatocellular carcinoma and two with cutaneous melanoma. Peripheral TCRbeta sequencing was intended to test whether TCR sequence diversity was altered and clonal T-cell expansion was caused by ivuxolimab. The monotherapy dose-escalation portion (N = 52 patients) of the phase I ivuxolimab trial is reported in the paper.

Genomic DNA was isolated from the sorted cells so that the TCRbeta CDR3 region could be sequenced. The immunoSEQ Assay was used to sequence the TCRbeta CDR3 regions. TCRdb mirrors the immuneACCESS table, restricted to in-frame sequences. Some clones are absent from its copies; in checked studies, under half trace to an unresolved V gene, and the reason for the others is unknown. A total of about 73,000 clones appear in this sample, about 93% of them only once. The ten top clones hold 0.45% to 0.55% of the sample. What the research found in general, with its limitations: Low levels of normalized T-cell clonal expansion were also seen in some nonresponding patients. Which antigens the clonally expanded peripheral T cells were specific for was not determined. On average, CD8+ T cells showed more expanded clones than CD4+ T cells after ivuxolimab. Clonal expansion of both CD4+ and CD8+ blood T cells was observed from baseline to week 6 at doses 0.1 to 3.0 mg/kg. In partial responders in the 0.1-3.0 mg/kg groups, normalized peripheral clonal expansion was found to be among the lowest, especially among CD8+ T cells.

The V and J segments used are TRBV2 and TRBJ2-4, with the D gene not confidently named. This TCR was sampled from an adult with an advanced solid tumor such as melanoma, head and neck, liver or kidney cancer. The sequenced sample was CD4+ or CD8+ T cells sorted from blood, obtained in a trial of the OX40 agonist ivuxolimab. The CDR3 here reads CASSVTEIAKNIQYF. The DNA reads TGTGCCAGCAGTGTAACAGAGATAGCCAAAAACATTCAGTACTTC.